This T cell receptor beta chain was found in a study of patients and donors after allogeneic stem cell transplantation. The V segment lost 6 bases and the J segment 3 bases; nucleotides outside the gene matches: 19. Looked up from germline, CDR1 is MNHEY and CDR2 is SVGAGI. This CDR3 region has 19 residues. Via MiXCR, TCRdb re-called the RT-PCR reads, giving one row per CDR3 protein. Of just over 55,000 distinct CDR3 sequences in the sample, 13% were seen once. This sequence originates from a human donor who was either an allogeneic HSCT recipient or a stem cell or donor lymphocyte infusion donor (not recorded which). It is not recorded whose cells these are; they may come from a transplant donor. The sequenced sample was blood, either unsorted or a sorted T cell fraction (not recorded which). The J gene is TRBJ2-1, the V gene TRBV6-5; TRBD1 agrees at 8 bases. This CDR3 is CASSLVTGEFSLGYNEQFF. CDR3 in DNA: TGTGCCAGCAGCCTAGTGACAGGGGAATTTTCCCTAGGCTACAATGAGCAGTTCTTC.